This TCR beta chain is drawn from a study of glioma-infiltrating T cells after dendritic cell vaccination. Turning to the study itself: Patients had newly diagnosed or recurrent glioblastoma and received dendritic cell vaccines.

Time point indicated: after dendritic cell vaccination, including at tumor progression/relapse. Fresh-frozen tumor tissue and more than two years of survival data were available for all. PBMC were collected before vaccination, two weeks after the third vaccination, and at progression. Amplification used 60 V beta primers and 13 J beta primers. TCRdb's table, derived via immunoSEQ multiplex PCR, lists solely in-frame clones and lacks some. The profile shows 50,000 to 70,000 clones, roughly four fifths of them singletons. From germline, CDR1 is MRHNA and CDR2 SNTAGT. The CDR3 loop spans 12 amino acids. Trimming stripped 2 bases from V and 7 bases from J, with 8 bases between.

The TCR was taken from a human donor with glioblastoma. This chain connects TRBV6-4 to TRBJ1-2; D not certain. Sequencing used blood, obtained after dendritic cell vaccination. The CDR3 spells CASSDTVGGYTF. The CDR3 coding sequence is TGTGCCAGCAGTGACACAGTTGGTGGCTACACCTTC.